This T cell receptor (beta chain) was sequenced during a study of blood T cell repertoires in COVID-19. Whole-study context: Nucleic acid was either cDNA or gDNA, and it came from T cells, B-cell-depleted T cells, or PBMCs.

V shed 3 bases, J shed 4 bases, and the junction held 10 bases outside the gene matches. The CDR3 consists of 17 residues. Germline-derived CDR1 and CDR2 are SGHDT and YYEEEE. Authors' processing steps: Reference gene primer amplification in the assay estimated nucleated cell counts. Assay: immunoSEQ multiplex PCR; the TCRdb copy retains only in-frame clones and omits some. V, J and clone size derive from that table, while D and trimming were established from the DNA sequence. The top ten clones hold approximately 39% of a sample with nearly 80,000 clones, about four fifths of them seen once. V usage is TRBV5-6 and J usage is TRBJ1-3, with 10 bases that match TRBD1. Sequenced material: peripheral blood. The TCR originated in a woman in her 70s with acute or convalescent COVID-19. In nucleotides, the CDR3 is TGTGCCAGCAGCTCGTTACCGGGACAGGGGACCGGAAACACCATATATTTT. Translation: CASSSLPGQGTGNTIYF.